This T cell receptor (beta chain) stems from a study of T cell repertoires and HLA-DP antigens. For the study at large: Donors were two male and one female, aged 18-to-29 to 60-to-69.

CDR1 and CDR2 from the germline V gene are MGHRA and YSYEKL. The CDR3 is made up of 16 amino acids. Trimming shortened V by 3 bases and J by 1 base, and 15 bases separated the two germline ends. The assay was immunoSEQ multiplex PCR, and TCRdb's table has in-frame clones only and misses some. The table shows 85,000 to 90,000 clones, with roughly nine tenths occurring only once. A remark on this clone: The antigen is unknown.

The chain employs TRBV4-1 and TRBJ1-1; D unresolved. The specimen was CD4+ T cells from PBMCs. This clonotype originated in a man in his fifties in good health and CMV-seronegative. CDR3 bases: TGCGCCAGCAGCCATCTCCGCGGCAGGCGGAACACTGAAGCTTTCTTT. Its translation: CASSHLRGRRNTEAFF.